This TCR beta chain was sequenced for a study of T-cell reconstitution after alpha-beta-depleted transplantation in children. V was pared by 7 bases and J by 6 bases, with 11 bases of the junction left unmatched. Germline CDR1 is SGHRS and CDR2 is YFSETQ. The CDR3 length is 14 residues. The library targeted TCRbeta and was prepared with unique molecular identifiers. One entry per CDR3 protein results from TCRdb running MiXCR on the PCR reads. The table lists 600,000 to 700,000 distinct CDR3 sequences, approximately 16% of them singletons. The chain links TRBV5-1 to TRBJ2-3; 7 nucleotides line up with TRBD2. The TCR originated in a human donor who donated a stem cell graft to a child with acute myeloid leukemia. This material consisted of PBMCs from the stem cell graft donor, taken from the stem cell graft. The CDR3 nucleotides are TGCGCCAGCTCACCCCGCGGGGGAAGTGATACGCAGTATTTT. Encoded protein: CASSPRGGSDTQYF.